These T cell receptor beta chains were read from a single sample in a study of OX40 agonist ivuxolimab in advanced cancers. Libraries were prepared by immunoSEQ multiplex PCR; TCRdb keeps only in-frame clonotypes and omits some of them. The sample shows about 47,000 clones, around nine tenths of them seen only once. Sample: CD4+ or CD8+ T cells sorted from blood, taken in a trial of the OX40 agonist ivuxolimab. These receptors all stem from an adult with an advanced solid tumor such as melanoma, head and neck, liver or kidney cancer. CDR3s include the opening cysteine and the closing phenylalanine or tryptophan.

TRBJ1-4,TRBV18,CASSENVATNEKLFF
TRBJ1-4,TRBV4-3,CASSQVGEGGKLFF
TRBJ2-7,TRBV18,CASSSLTGGNEQYF
TRBJ1-1,TRBV5-1,CASSIDGIMNTEAFF
TRBJ2-2,TRBV19,CASSIGWEGSGELFF
TRBJ1-2,TRBV6-5,CASSIRDGGYGYTF
TRBJ2-6,TRBV14,CASSRTGTGANVLTF
TRBJ2-6,TRBV12-5,CASGLVAGQSRANVLTF
TRBJ2-2,TRBV18,CASSPRAGEGTGELFF
TRBJ1-2,TRBV6-1,CASSEFREDGYTF
TRBJ2-2,TRBV7-9,CAKEQGARTGELFF
TRBJ1-1,TRBV19,CASSFTGEAEAFF
TRBJ1-3,TRBV5-6,CASSPLGGSSGNTIYF
TRBJ1-1,TRBV18,CASSPLDSTNTEAFF
TRBJ2-1,TRBV14,CASSKTSGSSYNEQFF
TRBJ2-7,TRBV18,CASSPGVTSGNNEQYF
TRBJ1-2,TRBV10-3,CAISVSSRKGQGPPNYGYTF
TRBJ2-7,TRBV5-8,CASSSSSGTGAYEQYF
TRBJ2-7,TRBV7-2,CASRANRGSYEQYF
TRBJ2-7,TRBV11-1,CASSLEGGLAAYEQYF
TRBJ1-2,TRBV25-1,CASSDPGVTNYGYTF
TRBJ1-1,TRBV6-6,CASNEQGRTEAFF
TRBJ2-7,TRBV6-6,CASSYRQAYEQYF
TRBJ2-7,TRBV4-2,CASSQGVPSADEQYF
TRBJ2-1,TRBV30,CAWTDTFVTYNEQFF
TRBJ2-1,TRBV7-9,CASSLVSQDSEQFF
TRBJ2-3,TRBV27,CASSPSASGGSDTQYF
TRBJ2-1,TRBV7-9,CASSSPLAGGHNEQFF
TRBJ2-1,TRBV19,CASSLRGTYNEQFF
TRBJ1-4,TRBV21-1,CASSKAGTPLMKGMFF
TRBJ2-7,TRBV18,CASSPPSAYEQYF
TRBJ2-7,TRBV11-3,CASSLNGGTQYF
TRBJ2-7,TRBV11-2,CASSVGTHSYEQYF
TRBJ2-7,TRBV11-3,CASSLVGQGYEQYF
TRBJ2-2,TRBV4-1,CASSQFGLAGATGELFF
TRBJ2-3,TRBV5-1,CASSLGAQAFSTDTQYF
TRBJ1-5,TRBV6-5,CASRPLGGGNQPQHF
TRBJ1-1,TRBV18,CASSQEGNTEAFF
TRBJ2-4,TRBV6-5,CASSFTPGTTKNIQYF
TRBJ1-2,TRBV6-5,CASSYGKSPYYGYTF
TRBJ2-5,TRBV2,CASSELRETQYF
TRBJ1-6,TRBV19,CASKNGVNSPLHF
TRBJ1-1,TRBV27,CASSYGRVVTEAFF
TRBJ2-1,TRBV2,CASSYSDEQFF
TRBJ2-5,TRBV7-2,CASSLVQETQYF
TRBJ2-1,TRBV19,CASSIWTSGRAYEQFF
TRBJ1-4,TRBV30,CAWSVQGPEKLFF
TRBJ2-2,TRBV9,CASRGSHNTGELFF
TRBJ2-3,TRBV4-3,CASSQVRGLPTDTQYF
TRBJ2-7,TRBV7-2,CASSLASGSSYEQYF
TRBJ2-7,TRBV18,CASSPPGTGSLYEQYF
TRBJ2-5,TRBV28,CASSTRHPQTQYF
TRBJ2-2,TRBV5-1,CASSFTSGRITGELFF
TRBJ2-3,TRBV19,CASSPPLWGADTQYF